This is a list of T cell receptor beta chains from one sample in a study of regulatory T cells in long-lasting Graves disease. TCRdb used MiXCR to reprocess the multiplex PCR reads, holding one entry per CDR3 protein. The data contain more than 650,000 distinct CDR3 sequences, 25% to 35% of them seen just once; the ten biggest clones take up under 55%. Material: peripheral blood mononuclear cells (PBMCs), obtained when the disease was refractory, from a patient treated with antithyroid drugs. These receptors came from a female donor with Graves disease. The CDR3 runs from the conserved cysteine through the conserved F or W. A D gene is named only where the DNA matches it firmly. Clone size is shown for a subset of rows, as once, few, many or a class of expanded clone.

size | J | V | length | D | CDR3 | DNA
few | TRBJ2-2 | TRBV6-5 | 18 | . | CASSSLTAGTMNTGELFF | TGTGCCAGCAGTTCCCTTACGGCCGGGACAATGAACACCGGGGAGCTGTTTTTT
few | TRBJ1-5 | TRBV27 | 21 | TRBD1 | CASSRIVVWDRGVAQNQPQHF | TGTGCCAGCAGCCGAATCGTAGTATGGGACAGGGGAGTCGCGCAGAATCAGCCCCAGCATTTT
many | TRBJ2-5 | TRBV11-2 | 17 | TRBD2 | CASSLDRGLAVQETQYF | TGTGCCAGCAGCTTAGATCGGGGTCTAGCGGTTCAAGAGACCCAGTACTTC
many | TRBJ2-7 | TRBV12-3/TRBV12-4 | 15 | . | CASSPPGGATYEQYF | TGTGCCAGCAGTCCGCCCGGTGGCGCCACCTACGAGCAGTACTTC
few | TRBJ1-2 | TRBV6-1 | 13 | . | CASRPLGSYGYTF | TGTGCCAGCAGGCCCCTCGGGAGCTATGGCTACACCTTC
many | TRBJ2-1 | TRBV6-2/TRBV6-3 | 17 | TRBD2 | CASSYSPPSGVYNEQFF | TGTGCCAGCAGTTACTCTCCCCCCAGCGGGGTTTACAATGAGCAGTTCTTC
few | TRBJ1-5 | TRBV5-1 | 15 | . | CASSSGDLSNQPQHF | TGTGCCAGCAGCTCAGGGGACCTTAGCAATCAGCCCCAGCATTTT
. | TRBJ2-7 | TRBV6-2/TRBV6-3 | 20 | . | CASSYSISVGRSLTSGEQYF | TGTGCCAGCAGTTACTCGATCTCGGTGGGTCGGAGCTTAACCTCGGGCGAGCAGTACTTC
. | TRBJ2-5 | TRBV7-3 | 13 | . | CASRSQGGETQYF | TGTGCCAGCAGGTCCCAGGGTGGCGAGACCCAGTACTTC
. | TRBJ1-1 | TRBV5-1 | 16 | TRBD1 | CASSLAGTGINTEAFF | TGCGCCAGCAGCTTGGCCGGGACAGGCATTAACACTGAAGCTTTCTTT
. | TRBJ2-7 | TRBV30 | 14 | TRBD1 | CAWNRDRDFNEQYF | TGTGCCTGGAACAGGGACAGGGATTTTAACGAGCAGTACTTC
. | TRBJ2-5 | TRBV14 | 14 | . | CASSQGDHQETQYF | TGTGCCAGCAGCCAAGGGGACCACCAAGAGACCCAGTACTTC
few | TRBJ2-1 | TRBV27 | 15 | TRBD2 | CASSLGGLARNEQFF | TGTGCCAGCAGTTTAGGGGGACTAGCGCGCAATGAGCAGTTCTTC
. | TRBJ1-3 | TRBV28 | 19 | TRBD1 | CASSLWDRGRMSSGNTIYF | TGTGCCAGCAGTTTGTGGGACAGGGGCCGTATGAGCTCTGGAAACACCATATATTTT
. | TRBJ2-4 | TRBV20-1 | 13 | . | CSAKARAKNIQYF | TGCAGTGCTAAGGCCAGAGCCAAAAACATTCAGTACTTC
. | TRBJ1-1 | TRBV12-3/TRBV12-4 | 15 | . | CASSGTPGANTEAFF | TGTGCCAGCTCCGGGACACCGGGAGCGAACACTGAAGCTTTCTTT
many | TRBJ1-1 | TRBV15 | 13 | . | CATSRAVNTEAFF | TGTGCCACCAGCAGGGCGGTGAACACTGAAGCTTTCTTT
. | TRBJ1-2 | TRBV6-1 | 15 | . | CTSSPRPPLYYGYTF | TGTACCAGCAGTCCTAGGCCCCCTTTATACTATGGCTACACCTTC
. | TRBJ1-6 | TRBV9 | 15 | . | CASSVLDQRRSPLHF | TGTGCCAGCAGCGTTTTAGATCAGCGTCGTTCACCCCTCCACTTT
. | TRBJ1-5 | TRBV12-3/TRBV12-4 | 15 | . | CASSTLGRGNQPQHF | TGTGCCAGCAGTACCCTGGGTCGGGGCAATCAGCCCCAGCATTTT
. | TRBJ1-5 | TRBV3-1 | 15 | TRBD1 | CASSQTRQGNQPQHF | TGTGCCAGCAGCCAAACCCGACAGGGTAATCAGCCCCAGCATTTT
few | TRBJ1-1 | TRBV5-1 | 13 | . | CASSSGTSFEAFF | TGCGCCAGCAGCTCCGGGACAAGCTTTGAAGCTTTCTTT
. | TRBJ1-4 | TRBV13 | 14 | TRBD1 | CASSRTGMAEKLFF | TGTGCCAGCAGCCGGACAGGGATGGCTGAAAAACTGTTTTTT
. | TRBJ1-4 | TRBV20-1 | 14 | . | CSAESGLANEKLFF | TGCAGTGCCGAGTCCGGGTTGGCTAATGAAAAACTGTTTTTT
many | TRBJ2-1 | TRBV7-6 | 15 | . | CASSPRGATNNEQFF | TGTGCCAGCAGCCCGAGGGGGGCTACCAACAATGAGCAGTTCTTC
. | TRBJ2-7 | TRBV4-1 | 14 | TRBD1 | CASSQRTGAYEQYF | TGCGCCAGCAGCCAGCGAACAGGGGCCTACGAGCAGTACTTC
. | TRBJ2-1 | TRBV5-1 | 16 | TRBD1 | CASSLVQGAQGNEQFF | TGCGCCAGCAGCTTGGTCCAGGGGGCGCAGGGCAATGAGCAGTTCTTC
few | TRBJ1-3 | TRBV7-2 | 15 | . | CASSSRARTGNTIYF | TGTGCCAGCAGCTCCCGGGCGCGGACTGGAAACACCATATATTTT
few | TRBJ1-5 | TRBV7-3 | 12 | . | CASSLPAQPQHF | TGTGCCAGCAGCTTACCCGCTCAGCCCCAGCATTTT
many | TRBJ1-2 | TRBV11-2 | 14 | TRBD1 | CASSLDGQGGGYTF | TGTGCCAGCAGCTTAGACGGACAGGGAGGCGGCTACACCTTC
. | TRBJ1-5 | TRBV5-5 | 13 | . | CASSLVRNQPQHF | TGTGCCAGCAGCTTGGTTAGAAATCAGCCCCAGCATTTT
. | TRBJ2-1 | TRBV3-1 | 12 | . | CASSHLVGEQFF | TGTGCCAGCAGCCATCTTGTAGGGGAGCAGTTCTTC
. | TRBJ1-5 | TRBV24-1 | 15 | . | CATSAAGDSNQPQHF | TGTGCCACCAGCGCGGCAGGGGATAGCAATCAGCCCCAGCATTTT
. | TRBJ1-4 | TRBV6-2/TRBV6-3 | 16 | . | CASSYLGRTTNEKLFF | TGTGCCAGCAGTTACCTCGGCAGGACAACTAATGAAAAACTGTTTTTT
many | TRBJ1-2 | TRBV12-3/TRBV12-4 | 13 | . | CASSMRRTYGYTF | TGTGCCAGCAGTATGAGACGGACCTATGGCTACACCTTC
. | TRBJ2-2 | TRBV27 | 14 | TRBD1 | CASSIGQAVGELFF | TGTGCCAGCAGTATCGGACAGGCGGTCGGGGAGCTGTTTTTT
. | TRBJ1-5 | TRBV15 | 18 | TRBD1 | CATSKATGENKGNQPQHF | TGTGCCACCAGCAAGGCGACAGGGGAGAATAAGGGCAATCAGCCCCAGCATTTT
many | TRBJ2-5 | TRBV12-5 | 14 | . | CASGTGTSDETQYF | TGTGCTAGTGGCACCGGGACTTCCGATGAGACCCAGTACTTC
few | TRBJ1-2 | TRBV12-3/TRBV12-4 | 12 | . | CASSLVREGYTF | TGTGCCAGCAGTTTAGTTCGGGAGGGCTACACCTTC
few | TRBJ1-1 | TRBV20-1 | 13 | . | CSARGGDSTEAFF | TGCAGTGCTAGAGGGGGAGATAGCACTGAAGCTTTCTTT
. | TRBJ2-7 | TRBV5-1 | 15 | . | CASSLSGRTSYEQYF | TGCGCCAGCAGCTTAAGTGGCAGGACCTCCTACGAGCAGTACTTC
. | TRBJ1-5 | TRBV30 | 13 | TRBD1 | CACGTGGDQPQHF | TGTGCCTGCGGGACAGGGGGGGATCAGCCCCAGCATTTT
once | TRBJ1-5 | TRBV30 | 15 | . | CAWSTSGRDNQPQHF | TGTGCCTGGAGTACATCCGGCAGGGACAATCAGCCCCAGCATTTT
many | TRBJ1-1 | TRBV20-1 | 14 | . | CSASAGQRGFRAFF | TGCAGTGCTAGTGCAGGCCAAAGGGGATTTCGGGCTTTCTTT
. | TRBJ2-7 | TRBV27 | 19 | TRBD2 | CASSLSVEELAGQSYEQYF | TGTGCCAGCAGTTTATCAGTGGAGGAACTAGCGGGACAATCCTACGAGCAGTACTTC
. | TRBJ1-1 | TRBV19 | 15 | . | CASSISGGLNTEAFF | TGTGCCAGTAGTATAAGTGGCGGACTGAACACTGAAGCTTTCTTT
. | TRBJ1-5 | TRBV6-1 | 16 | . | CASSEFSEDSNQPQHF | TGTGCCAGCAGTGAATTTTCAGAAGATAGCAATCAGCCCCAGCATTTT
. | TRBJ1-2 | TRBV10-3 | 12 | . | CAISGGLDGYTF | TGTGCCATCAGTGGGGGGTTGGATGGCTACACCTTC
once | TRBJ1-4 | TRBV6-1 | 16 | . | CASSRPEQGGREKLFF | TGTGCCAGCAGTCGCCCCGAACAGGGTGGACGTGAAAAACTGTTTTTT
few | TRBJ2-7 | TRBV12-3/TRBV12-4 | 14 | . | CASSLYEDTYEQYF | TGTGCCAGCAGTTTATATGAGGACACCTACGAGCAGTACTTC
few | TRBJ2-5 | TRBV7-2 | 15 | TRBD1 | CASSSPGQGLKTQYF | TGTGCCAGCAGCTCTCCGGGACAGGGGTTGAAGACCCAGTACTTC
once | TRBJ2-7 | TRBV30 | 13 | . | CAWSEQPAYEQYF | TGTGCCTGGAGCGAACAGCCAGCCTACGAGCAGTACTTC
few | TRBJ1-4 | TRBV27 | 14 | . | CASSLSGPEKKLFF | TGTGCCAGCAGTTTATCAGGGCCCGAGAAAAAACTGTTTTTT
. | TRBJ1-1 | TRBV5-1 | 15 | . | CASSLESRTGHEAFF | TGCGCCAGCAGCTTGGAAAGTCGTACGGGTCATGAAGCTTTCTTT
. | TRBJ2-3 | TRBV12-3/TRBV12-4 | 14 | . | CASSSPLTGYTQYF | TGTGCCAGCAGTTCCCCTTTGACTGGTTATACGCAGTATTTT
. | TRBJ1-5 | TRBV6-5 | 15 | . | CASSWLGGGNQPQHF | TGTGCCAGCAGTTGGCTTGGAGGAGGCAATCAGCCCCAGCATTTT
few | TRBJ2-2 | TRBV6-1 | 16 | . | CASSVQFLSSTGELFF | TGTGCCAGCAGTGTTCAGTTTTTAAGTTCCACCGGGGAGCTGTTTTTT
few | TRBJ1-1 | TRBV11-2 | 15 | TRBD1 | CASSIGTGSFVEAFF | TGTGCCAGCTCCATAGGGACAGGATCTTTCGTGGAAGCTTTCTTT
. | TRBJ2-7 | TRBV29-1 | 15 | . | CSVEDRGPGVVEQYF | TGCAGCGTTGAAGATCGTGGGCCCGGAGTCGTCGAGCAGTACTTC